This TCR beta chain originates from a study of T cells in localized non-small cell lung cancer. Notes on this clone: The antigen is undetermined.

Repertoires were generated with immunoSEQ multiplex PCR, while TCRdb's copy carries only in-frame clones and drops some. Of roughly 2,500 clones in the sample, more than 35% were seen once. Looked up from germline, CDR1 is KGHSH and CDR2 is LQKENI. The CDR3 runs 14 residues. Trimming took 3 bases from V and 2 from J, leaving 10 bases between them. Study results and limitations: Higher blood T cell density tracked longer overall survival. Maximal T cell clonality occurred in uninvolved adjacent lung, with tumor ranking below it.

Sequences were derived from normal lung tissue next to the tumor, sampled before any cancer treatment. V gene TRBV18 combines with J gene TRBJ1-1; the D is unclear. The sequence was collected from a male donor aged 60 or over with stage I lung adenocarcinoma. The CDR3 spells CASSPAARNTEAFF. CDR3 nucleotides: TGTGCCAGCTCACCCGCGGCCAGAAACACTGAAGCTTTCTTT.